These 22 T cell receptor beta chains originate from one sample sequenced in a study of CD8 T cells in ankylosing spondylitis. Study-wide results and caveats: Blood from ankylosing spondylitis patients appeared to carry a characteristic roughly eight-variant TCR beta motif.

Via MiXCR, TCRdb re-called the 5' RACE reads, giving one row per CDR3 protein. Of about 540,000 distinct CDR3 sequences in the sample, 10% to 15% were seen once. The antigens of these receptors remain unknown. Sequencing used blood, either unsorted or a sorted T cell fraction (not recorded which). The source is a male donor with ankylosing spondylitis.

The chain uses TRBV29-1 and TRBJ2-3, with D uncertain. There are 13 residues in the CDR3. Germline V gene sequence: CDR1 SQVTM, CDR2 ANQGSEA. The V end was cut by 7 bases, the J end by 1 base, with 12 bases between. The CDR3 sequence: CSGNKEGTDTQYF. CDR3 bases: TGCAGCGGGAACAAGGAAGGCACAGATACGCAGTATTTT.

This chain uses TRBV20-1 with TRBJ1-2; D unresolved. This CDR3 contains 10 residues. Germline loops: CDR1 DFQATT, CDR2 SNEGSKA (reference sequence). The V end was cut by 3 bases, the J end by 11 bases, with 10 bases between. CDR3 nucleotide sequence: TGCAGTGCTAGTAGCGCTCAATACACCTTC. Translation gives CSASSAQYTF.

The CDR3 region has the DNA TGTGCCAGCAGTCTGACACGTTCCGAGCAGTACTTC. Its translation is CASSLTRSEQYF. V usage is TRBV2 and J usage is TRBJ2-7, with unresolved D. V shed 5 bases and J shed 6 bases, with 11 bases lying between them. The germline V gene encodes CDR1 SNHLY and CDR2 FYNNEI. This CDR3 has 12 amino acids.

This clonotype was seen a few times. V is TRBV15 and J is TRBJ2-2, with D perhaps TRBD1 (6 bases). The CDR3 is 19 amino acids. V was trimmed by 1 base and J by 7 bases, leaving 25 bases between them. From germline, CDR1 is LNHNV and CDR2 YYDKDF (reference sequence). The CDR3 sequence is CATSRVNRASDLSVGELFF. The CDR3 DNA sequence: TGTGCCACCAGCAGAGTTAACAGGGCGTCGGACTTATCCGTCGGGGAGCTGTTTTTT.

This clonotype was counted many times. This chain joins TRBV12-3 or TRBV12-4 and TRBJ2-1, with D possibly being TRBD1 or TRBD2 (5 bases each). CDR3 length equals 14 residues. With 5 bases removed from V and 14 bases from J, the gap between germline ends came to 22 bases. The CDR3 reads CASSHNRDLKEEFF. The CDR3 nucleotides read TGTGCCAGCAGTCACAACCGGGACCTTAAAGAGGAGTTCTTC.

A few counts support this clonotype. V and J are TRBV12-3 or TRBV12-4 and TRBJ2-1; D is unclear. The CDR3 spans 12 residues. V was trimmed by 3 bases and J by 10 bases, leaving 10 bases between them. The CDR3 sequence: CASSFSTREQFF. The DNA for the CDR3 is TGTGCCAGCAGTTTCTCGACGCGGGAGCAGTTCTTC.

This clonotype came up many times. This chain joins TRBV29-1 and TRBJ2-5; D is undetermined. CDR3 length: 11 residues. The V and J ends lost 7 bases and 5 bases respectively, with 11 bases between them. Germline CDR1 SQVTM, CDR2 ANQGSEA. CDR3 in amino acids: CSGTEVETQYF. The CDR3, as DNA: TGCAGCGGGACGGAAGTGGAGACCCAGTACTTC.

This clonotype has ten or more counts. J is TRBJ2-1 and V is TRBV5-1; D may match TRBD1 or TRBD2 (5 bases each). CDR1 and CDR2 (germline): SGHRS, YFSETQ. Trimming removed 5 bases from V and 10 bases from J, with 16 bases in between. CDR3 length: 13 residues. In DNA form, the CDR3 reads TGCGCCAGCAGTGAGGGCAGGGCGGACGAGCAGTTCTTC. This encodes CASSEGRADEQFF.

This clonotype occurred a few times. The V and J genes are TRBV29-1 and TRBJ1-4, with unresolved D. Trimming left V 5 bases short and J 4 bases short, with 11 bases between. Per germline, CDR1 SQVTM and CDR2 ANQGSEA. The CDR3 runs 13 residues. The CDR3 here is CSVIQINNEKLFF. CDR3 coding DNA: TGCAGCGTTATACAGATAAATAATGAAAAACTGTTTTTT.

This chain links TRBV9 with TRBJ2-2, with D hard to call. Germline assignment: CDR1 SGDLS and CDR2 YYNGEE. CDR3 length: 15 residues. Trimming took off 1 base at V and 2 bases at J, with 9 bases between the two ends. For the CDR3, the DNA is TGTGCCAGCAGCGTAACCTACCCCAACACCGGGGAGCTGTTTTTT. As protein: CASSVTYPNTGELFF.

In its sample, this clonotype was seen a few times. The chain uses TRBV5-1 and TRBJ2-4; D unclear. Trimming cost V 0 bases and J 0 bases, with 4 bases left between them. This CDR3 has 14 amino acids. Germline V gene data show CDR1 as SGHRS and CDR2 as YFSETQ. CDR3 residues: CASSLALAKNIQYF. CDR3 nucleotide sequence: TGCGCCAGCAGCTTGGCCCTAGCCAAAAACATTCAGTACTTC.

This rearrangement joins TRBV2 to TRBJ2-7; the D is unclear. The CDR3 is 13 amino acids. Germline V CDR1 and CDR2: SNHLY, FYNNEI. V gave up 6 bases and J gave up 3 bases, with 12 bases separating them. The CDR3 bases are TGTGCCAGCAGGCTACTACTTTTCTACGAGCAGTACTTC. Protein sequence: CASRLLLFYEQYF.

This clonotype was counted between two and nine times. J is TRBJ1-2 and V is TRBV12-3 or TRBV12-4, with D possibly TRBD1 on 5 matching bases. The CDR3 loop spans 13 amino acids. Trimming took off 7 bases at V and 6 bases at J, with 15 bases between the two ends. CDR3 sequence (DNA): TGTGCCAGCACCCCGGGCGGGGGGGATGGCTACACCTTC. This gives the protein CASTPGGGDGYTF.

As regards this clonotype: It may be a read error: a sequence one base away is much more abundant. The chain carries TRBV12-3 or TRBV12-4 and TRBJ2-7; D not resolved. Trimming removed 1 base from V and 6 bases from J, with 7 bases in between. The CDR3 runs 12 residues. The CDR3 region has the DNA TGTGCCAGCAGTTTAGGGAGTTTCGAGCAGTACTTC. It is translated as CASSLGSFEQYF.

In its sample, this clonotype was seen once. The chain recombines TRBV18 with TRBJ2-1, with 11 bases lining up with TRBD2. From germline, CDR1 is KGHSH and CDR2 LQKENI. After removal of 1 base from V and 3 bases from J, the junction contained 2 bases not matched to a gene. CDR3 length: 16 amino acids. The CDR3 DNA reads TGTGCCAGCTCACCACTTAGCGGGAGGGTCTACAATGAGCAGTTCTTC. Its protein product is CASSPLSGRVYNEQFF.

This clonotype has at least ten counts. The V and J genes are TRBV12-3 or TRBV12-4 and TRBJ2-1; TRBD1 or TRBD2 may be the D gene (5 bases each). V lost 2 bases to trimming and J lost 6 bases, with 11 bases between them. The CDR3 spans 14 residues. CDR3 protein: CASSLMQGPNEQFF. For the CDR3, the DNA is TGTGCCAGCAGTTTAATGCAGGGACCCAATGAGCAGTTCTTC.

V is TRBV7-6 and J is TRBJ2-7, with D tentatively TRBD2 (5 bases). V was cut by 0 bases and J by 7 bases, with 10 bases left in between. The CDR3 extends over 13 amino acids. CDR1 is SGHVS and CDR2 is FNYEAQ in the germline V gene. CDR3 protein: CASSLAQGREQYF. The DNA for the CDR3 is TGTGCCAGCAGCTTAGCACAAGGGAGAGAGCAGTACTTC.

The genes are TRBV12-3 or TRBV12-4 and TRBJ2-2; D is undetermined. Trimming took off 7 bases at V and 2 bases at J, with 8 bases between the two ends. The CDR3 totals 13 residues. CDR3 region: CASNVDNTGELFF. The DNA for the CDR3 is TGTGCCAGCAACGTCGATAACACCGGGGAGCTGTTTTTT.

The sample holds a few counts of this clonotype. The chain has TRBV2 and TRBJ2-2, with D unclear. CDR1 is SNHLY and CDR2 is FYNNEI in the germline V gene. The germline V and J ends were trimmed by 4 bases and 6 bases, with 9 bases remaining between them. There are 13 residues in the CDR3. CDR3 amino acids: CASSVEQPGELFF. The CDR3 nucleotides are TGTGCCAGCAGTGTGGAACAGCCCGGGGAGCTGTTTTTT.

This clonotype was detected only a few times. The chain has TRBV7-8 and TRBJ1-3; D gene unclear. V was shortened by 5 bases and J by 4 bases, with 15 bases between the two germline ends. Germline values: CDR1 SGHVS, CDR2 FQNEAQ. CDR3 length equals 15 residues. The CDR3: CASSKDGRAGNTIYF. The CDR3 bases are TGTGCCAGCAGCAAGGACGGCCGAGCCGGAAACACCATATATTTT.

The gene calls are TRBV4-2 and TRBJ2-1; the D gene is possibly TRBD2 (5 bases). V was clipped by 6 bases and J by 7 bases, with 16 bases between them. This CDR3 is 14 amino acids long. Per germline, CDR1 LGHNA and CDR2 YNFKEQ. CDR3 DNA: TGTGCCAGCAGGCGCGACCGCGGCGGGAATGAGCAGTTCTTC. Translated: CASRRDRGGNEQFF.

This clonotype was picked up a small number of times. This chain links TRBV9 with TRBJ2-5; 7 bases align to TRBD2. Looked up from germline, CDR1 is SGDLS and CDR2 is YYNGEE. The length of the CDR3 is 14 residues. The V and J ends lost 1 base and 7 bases, in that order; junction bases with no gene match: 7. The CDR3 loop is CASSVSGLPSTQYF. CDR3 nucleotide sequence: TGTGCCAGCAGCGTATCGGGACTACCCTCGACCCAGTACTTC.